Below, 2 T cell receptor beta chains from the same sample are listed, as sequenced in a study of T cells in women clearing cervical HPV infection (dated by TCRdb to about 2018). The library was obtained by the immunoSEQ multiplex PCR assay. The source is immuneACCESS, and TCRdb retained only in-frame sequences with V and J called. Part of the clones is not carried over; for the studies checked, unresolved V genes explain less than half of this, and the remainder is unexplained. This sample's table lists 45,000 to 55,000 clones. The ten largest clones represent around 1.5% of the sample. The sample consisted of blood buffy coat. These receptors were taken from a woman between 18 and 75 years old with a cervical HPV16 infection that either progressed to CIN3+ or cleared (not recorded which).

Comment on this clone: The CDR3 end is not reached by the read, which stops 3 residues before it; the germline J gene fills it in. This rearrangement joins TRBV7-8 to TRBJ2-5, with a possible D match to TRBD2 (6 bases). The CDR3 has 12 residues. Germline values: CDR1 SGHVS, CDR2 FQNEAQ. Trimming took 5 bases from V and 5 from J, leaving 9 bases between them. The chain's CDR3 is CASSIGGETQYF. CDR3 bases read: TGTGCCAGCAGCATCGGAGGGGAGACC.

Comment on this clone: The read ends 3 residues early relative to the CDR3; the germline J gene fills the gap. The chain is built from TRBV29-1 and TRBJ1-2; 10 bases are a match to TRBD1. Germline V gene sequence: CDR1 SQVTM, CDR2 ANQGSEA. With V trimmed by 3 bases and J by 4 bases, 5 bases remained unmatched. There are 14 residues in the CDR3. CDR3 bases read: TGCAGCGTTGATACTCGACAGGGGGCCTATGGC. Its protein is CSVDTRQGAYG. The whole CDR3 region reads CSVDTRQGAYGYTF.